This TCR beta chain was obtained from a study of a mutant IDH1 vaccine in newly diagnosed glioma. Study-level background: Beginning 4-6 weeks after radiotherapy alone, or with temozolomide cycles, vaccination took place. General study points: Most patients, approximately 93%, showed vaccine-induced immune responses.

TCRdb's table, derived via immunoSEQ multiplex PCR, lists solely in-frame clones and lacks some. Among 27,000 or so clones listed, approximately 79% were seen once. As to this clone: Antigen specificity is unknown.

Sample time point: week 5, during vaccination. Doses comprised 300 ug of mutant IDH1 20-mer peptide each, plus topical imiquimod. New WHO grade 3 or 4 IDH1-mutant, ATRX-lost astrocytomas were present in all donors. This receptor was identified in a man between 40 and 49 years old with glioma. Some clones in this sample may be carry-over from other donors' samples. The sequencing here drew on PBMCs, taken from a glioma patient whose treatment included an IDH1 peptide vaccine.

The CDR3 region has the DNA TGTGCCAGCAAGGCAGGGGAACGGGGAGCTTTCTTT. As protein: CASKAGERGAFF. The V gene is TRBV6-1, the J gene TRBJ1-1; D may be TRBD1 (6 bases). The CDR3 has 12 residues. Germline CDR1 reads MNHNS; CDR2 reads SASEGT. Trimming removed 7 bases from V and 10 bases from J, with 16 bases in between.